This record covers a single T cell receptor (beta chain). Its antigen remains undetermined. Base qualities are not at hand, and no much larger clone is one base apart. This entry is derived from a study of T cell responses to AZD1222 COVID-19 vaccine (dated by TCRdb to the early 2020s). About the full investigation: AZD1222 recipients whose second dose came at about 4 weeks and those whose second dose came at about 12 weeks were combined into one group, since spike-specific TCR depth and breadth did not differ between the two schedules. A total of just over 230 trial participants underwent TCR sequencing, of whom more than 200 had received two doses of AZD1222 and approximately 25 had received two doses of the MenACWY control vaccine. Trial participants were enrolled into age subgroups of 18-55, 56-69 and 70-plus years, which contained about 150, 27 and 61 TCR-sequenced participants, respectively.

Overall results and qualifications from the work: In the small 56-69-year group, the increase in depth fell short of significance, most likely because of low power. Reportedly, almost half of the unique spike-specific TCRs recognized epitopes lying outside the regions that are mutated in the B.1.351 and B.1.1.7 variants. The whole spike protein was spanned by vaccine-associated CD4 TCRs, and dominant responses were seen in regions 160-218 and 743-854. Conclusions about previously exposed vaccinees are limited, since just 6 or 7 AZD1222 recipients were seropositive for SARS-CoV-2 at baseline. Because no samples from the day 14 peak response were available, repertoires could be characterized only after the peak T cell response. Most participants were white British and females outnumbered males, and the authors suggested that clonal diversity may have been underestimated. After two AZD1222 doses, both the breadth and the depth of spike-specific TCRs were significantly higher than at day 0 and than in MenACWY recipients.

The sample's time point, from its label and the paper: baseline before first vaccination. Vaccinee samples were obtained from the UK trials COV001 and COV002, which included a single-blind randomized controlled phase 2/3 trial of AZD1222 (ChAdOx1 nCoV-19) in healthy adults. For TCRbeta chain sequencing, PBMC samples were collected from trial participants at day 0 and at day 28 after the second dose. V was cut back by 4 bases and J by 4 bases, leaving a gap of 14 bases between them. The CDR3 runs 15 residues from the cysteine to the phenylalanine. The sequence is cut down to CDR3 DNA, 45 bases in frame from base 1. Based on the germline V gene (reference sequence), the CDR1 and CDR2 sequences are SEHNR and FQNEAQ. The CDR3 regions of human TCRbeta chains were subjected to immunosequencing. The original pipeline was this. Repertoire TCRs were checked for matches against a reference library of SARS-CoV-2-specific TCRs that had been generated using the MIRA antigen-specificity platform. Breadth was defined as the fraction of unique TCRs that were SARS-CoV-2-associated, and depth was defined as the fraction of total T cells that were SARS-CoV-2-associated. Using the MIRA data, each spike-specific TCR was mapped to the spike region that the TCR reacts to and placed in a CD4 or CD8 class. Log10-transformed breadth and depth values were compared by one-way ANOVA with Sidak's multiple comparisons tests. The clones in this table, taken by TCRdb from immuneACCESS, are in-frame only. Not every clone is retained; where verified, under half of the shortfall comes from an unresolved V gene, and the cause of the rest is unknown. Clone size and the V and J calls come from that table; the DNA yielded D and trimming. Present in this sample are about 130,000 clones, around four fifths of which were seen just once. Together, the top ten hold 4.1% of the sample.

Sequencing used peripheral blood, obtained on day 0 of AZD1222 vaccination. The sequence joins TRBV7-9 to TRBJ2-1; no D gene is confidently identified. The clonotype comes from an adult in good health. The nucleotide sequence is TGTGCCAGCAGCTCCCTTGAATTCTCTTACAATGAGCAGTTCTTC. Its translation is CASSSLEFSYNEQFF. The variable domain in full, with residues beyond the CDR3 obtained from the reference TRBV7-9 and TRBJ2-1 genes, is DTGVSQNPRHKITKRGQNVTFRCDPISEHNRLYWYRQTLGQGPEFLTYFQNEAQLEKSRLLSDRFSAERPKGSFSTLEIQRTEQGDSAMYLCASSSLEFSYNEQFFGPGTRLTVL.